The T cell receptor (beta chain) under discussion was sequenced for a study of cytomegalovirus exposure and HLA in healthy donors. Findings of the study overall: In vitro confirmation showed three CMV-associated chains to be CMV antigen specific. With later analysis, a missense DCLRE1C variant became linked to TCR beta V- and J-gene trimming. TCR association rates varied by HLA locus in a later analysis, with DRB1 highest and HLA-C lowest.

As for this clone: Its matching antigen is unknown.

A multiplex PCR was run with 60 Vbeta primers and 13 Jbeta primers. TCRdb's table, derived via immunoSEQ multiplex PCR, lists solely in-frame clones and lacks some. The sample holds around 190,000 clones, over 70% seen once. The receptor comes from a woman aged 18-30 years in good health and CMV-seronegative. The sequenced sample was PBMCs.

The CDR3 DNA reads as TGTGCCAGCAGCCAGCAGGTGGGGAGCGGGCAAGAGACCCAGTACTTC. Its translation is CASSQQVGSGQETQYF. The V and J genes are TRBV4-2 and TRBJ2-5, with TRBD2 as a possible D gene (6 bases). This CDR3 is 16 amino acids long. Trimming stripped 3 bases from V and 2 bases from J, with 16 bases between. Germline-derived CDR1 and CDR2 are LGHNA and YNFKEQ.